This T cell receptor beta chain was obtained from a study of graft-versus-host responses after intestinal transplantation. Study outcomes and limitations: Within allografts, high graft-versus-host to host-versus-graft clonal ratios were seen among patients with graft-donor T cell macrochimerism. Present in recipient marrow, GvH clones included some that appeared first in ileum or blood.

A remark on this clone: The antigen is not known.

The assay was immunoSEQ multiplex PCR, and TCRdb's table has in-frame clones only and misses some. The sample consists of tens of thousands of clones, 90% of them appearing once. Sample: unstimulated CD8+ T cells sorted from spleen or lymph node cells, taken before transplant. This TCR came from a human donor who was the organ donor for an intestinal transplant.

The CDR3 DNA is TGTGCCAGCAGCGTAGGTCTTAGCGGGAGGGAGCAGTTCTTC. Amino acid sequence: CASSVGLSGREQFF. The J gene is TRBJ2-1, the V gene TRBV9; TRBD2 matches 10 bases. This CDR3 spans 14 amino acids. After removal of 0 bases from V and 10 bases from J, the junction contained 4 bases not matched to a gene. Germline V gene data show CDR1 as SGDLS and CDR2 as YYNGEE.